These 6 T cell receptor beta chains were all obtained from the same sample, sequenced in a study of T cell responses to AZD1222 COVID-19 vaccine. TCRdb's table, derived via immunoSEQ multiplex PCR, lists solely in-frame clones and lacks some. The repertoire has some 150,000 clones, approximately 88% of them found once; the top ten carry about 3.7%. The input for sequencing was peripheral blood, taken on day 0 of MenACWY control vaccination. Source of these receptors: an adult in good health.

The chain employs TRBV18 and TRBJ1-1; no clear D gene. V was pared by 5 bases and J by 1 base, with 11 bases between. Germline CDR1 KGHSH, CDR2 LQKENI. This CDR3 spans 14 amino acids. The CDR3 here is CASSLLAANTEAFF. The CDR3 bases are TGTGCCAGCTCATTACTCGCGGCGAACACTGAAGCTTTCTTT.

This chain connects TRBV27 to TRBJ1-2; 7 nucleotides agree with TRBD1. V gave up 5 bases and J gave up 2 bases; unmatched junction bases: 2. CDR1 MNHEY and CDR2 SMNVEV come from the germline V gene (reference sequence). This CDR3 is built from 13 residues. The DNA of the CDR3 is TGTGCCAGCAGTGCGACAGGGAACTATGGCTACACCTTC. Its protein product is CASSATGNYGYTF.

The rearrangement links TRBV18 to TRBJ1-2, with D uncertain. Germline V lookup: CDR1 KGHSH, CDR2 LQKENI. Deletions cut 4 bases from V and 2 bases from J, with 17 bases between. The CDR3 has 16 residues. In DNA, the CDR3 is TGTGCCAGCTCACTCGATTGGTCAGGCGAAAACTATGGCTACACCTTC. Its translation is CASSLDWSGENYGYTF.

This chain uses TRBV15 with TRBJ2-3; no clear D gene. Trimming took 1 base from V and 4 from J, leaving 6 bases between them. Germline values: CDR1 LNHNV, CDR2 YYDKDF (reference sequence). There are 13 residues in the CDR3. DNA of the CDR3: TGTGCCACCAGCAGAGGGGCGGCAGATACGCAGTATTTT. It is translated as CATSRGAADTQYF.

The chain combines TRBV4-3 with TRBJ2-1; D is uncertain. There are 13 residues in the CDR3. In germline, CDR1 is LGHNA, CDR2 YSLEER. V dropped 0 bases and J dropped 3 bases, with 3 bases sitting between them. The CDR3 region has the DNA TGCGCCAGCAGCCAAGACGACTACAATGAGCAGTTCTTC. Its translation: CASSQDDYNEQFF.

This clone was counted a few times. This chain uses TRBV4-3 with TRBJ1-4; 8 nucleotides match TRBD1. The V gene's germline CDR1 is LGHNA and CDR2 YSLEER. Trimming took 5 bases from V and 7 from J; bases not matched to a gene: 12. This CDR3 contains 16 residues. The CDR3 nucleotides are TGCGCCAGCAGCGAGATTGCAGGGGGCGCGAGTGAAAAACTGTTTTTT. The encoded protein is CASSEIAGGASEKLFF.